This T cell receptor (beta chain) appears in the sequencing data of a study of T cells in Graves' hyperthyroidism and ophthalmopathy. At least ten counts were recorded for this clonotype. Its antigen is undetermined. Researchers barred patients who had uncontrolled infection, other autoimmune disease, pregnancy or lactation. PBMCs came from over 8.5 ml fresh peripheral blood. There were TCR beta CDR3 regions amplified from RNA transcripts. TCR CDR3 regions were first amplified by RT-PCR with HTBI primers. Via MiXCR, TCRdb re-called the multiplex PCR reads, giving one row per CDR3 protein. In the table there are 550,000 to 600,000 distinct CDR3 sequences, 13% to 15% of which are singletons. Study-wide points: Through a model of 13 V-J features, ophthalmopathy was separated from stable hyperthyroidism.

The CDR3 is 12 residues long. Between the trimmed V and J ends, which lost 1 base and 4 bases, there was a span of 4 bases. Germline loops: CDR1 SEHNR, CDR2 FQNEAQ (reference sequence). This chain connects TRBV7-9 to TRBJ1-1; D unresolved. This TCR was sampled from a young woman with Graves' ophthalmopathy. The source material was blood. The CDR3: CASSLEITEAFF. The CDR3 coding sequence is TGTGCCAGCAGCTTAGAGATCACTGAAGCTTTCTTT. The full variable domain, rest sourced from reference TRBV7-9 and TRBJ1-1, is DTGVSQNPRHKITKRGQNVTFRCDPISEHNRLYWYRQTLGQGPEFLTYFQNEAQLEKSRLLSDRFSAERPKGSFSTLEIQRTEQGDSAMYLCASSLEITEAFFGQGTRLTVV.